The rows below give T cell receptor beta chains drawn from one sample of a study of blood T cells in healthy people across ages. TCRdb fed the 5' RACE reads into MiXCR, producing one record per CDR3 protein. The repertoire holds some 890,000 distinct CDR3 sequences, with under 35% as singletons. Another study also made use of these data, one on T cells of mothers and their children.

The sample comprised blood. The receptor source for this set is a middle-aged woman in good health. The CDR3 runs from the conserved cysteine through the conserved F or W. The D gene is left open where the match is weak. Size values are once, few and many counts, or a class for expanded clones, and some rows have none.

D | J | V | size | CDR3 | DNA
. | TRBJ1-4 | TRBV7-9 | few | CASSPREGITNEKLFF | TGTGCCAGCAGCCCCAGGGAGGGGATAACTAATGAAAAACTGTTTTTT
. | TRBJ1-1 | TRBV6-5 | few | CASSGGQWNTEAFF | TGTGCCAGCAGTGGCGGACAGTGGAACACTGAAGCTTTCTTT
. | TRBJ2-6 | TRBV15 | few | CATSRDVGERANVLTF | TGTGCCACCAGCAGAGATGTAGGGGAGAGGGCCAACGTCCTGACTTTC
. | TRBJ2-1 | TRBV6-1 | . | CAGSGGTGEQFF | TGTGCCGGCAGTGGGGGGACCGGTGAGCAGTTCTTC
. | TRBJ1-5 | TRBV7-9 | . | CASTRGLENQPQHF | TGTGCCAGCACCAGAGGTCTAGAGAATCAGCCCCAGCATTTT
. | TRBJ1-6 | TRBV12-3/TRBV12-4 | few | CASSYGRGGSPLHF | TGTGCCAGCAGTTACGGTAGGGGCGGATCACCCCTCCACTTT
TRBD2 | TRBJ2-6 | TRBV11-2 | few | CASSPIAGGSGANVLTF | TGTGCCAGCAGCCCTATAGCGGGGGGCTCTGGGGCCAACGTCCTGACTTTC
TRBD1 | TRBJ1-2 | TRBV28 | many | CASSGTGAGYTF | TGTGCCAGCAGTGGGACAGGGGCTGGCTACACCTTC
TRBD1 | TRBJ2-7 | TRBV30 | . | CAWSPGQGSDEQYF | TGTGCCTGGAGTCCGGGACAGGGTAGCGACGAGCAGTACTTC
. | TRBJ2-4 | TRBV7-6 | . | CASSSGIEGSQNIQYF | TGTGCCAGCAGCTCCGGAATCGAGGGCTCCCAAAACATTCAGTACTTC
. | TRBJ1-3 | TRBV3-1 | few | CASSQDSSGNTIYF | TGTGCCAGCAGCCAAGATAGCTCTGGAAACACCATATATTTT
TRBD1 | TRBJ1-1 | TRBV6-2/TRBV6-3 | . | CASSWPDRGADTEAFF | TGTGCCAGCAGTTGGCCGGACAGGGGCGCGGACACTGAAGCTTTCTTT
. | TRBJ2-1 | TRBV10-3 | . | CAISDLTSFNEQFF | TGTGCCATCAGTGACCTGACTAGTTTCAATGAGCAGTTCTTC
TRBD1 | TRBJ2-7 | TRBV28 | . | CASSEPGTGEGSYEQYF | TGTGCCAGCAGTGAACCCGGGACAGGGGAGGGCTCCTACGAGCAGTACTTC
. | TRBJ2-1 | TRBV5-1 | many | CASSLEESQPYNEQFF | TGCGCCAGCAGCTTGGAAGAAAGTCAACCATACAATGAGCAGTTCTTC